These 24 T cell receptor beta chains were all obtained from the same sample, sequenced in a study of T cells in Graves' hyperthyroidism and ophthalmopathy. What was amplified from RNA transcripts were TCR beta CDR3 regions. TCR CDR3 regions were first amplified by RT-PCR with HTBI primers. MiXCR was run by TCRdb on the multiplex PCR reads, yielding one entry per CDR3 protein. The table lists hundreds of thousands of distinct CDR3 sequences, approximately 19% of them singletons. What was sequenced was blood. Every receptor here comes from a woman in her 50s with Graves' hyperthyroidism that later progressed to Graves' ophthalmopathy.

Of note for this clonotype: A clone one base away is much larger, so this may be a read error. The genes are TRBV5-1 and TRBJ1-6; no reliable D call. Germline assignment: CDR1 SGHRS and CDR2 YFSETQ. The CDR3 spans 15 residues. CDR3 residues: CTSSPEGSYNSPLHF. CDR3 in DNA: TGCACCAGCTCCCCTGAAGGTTCCTATAATTCACCCCTCCACTTT.

The chain couples TRBV6-1 to TRBJ1-2; TRBD1 matches 8 bases. This CDR3 is 14 amino acids long. The V gene end was trimmed by 8 bases and the J gene end by 8 bases; junction bases not matched to a gene: 13. Looked up from germline, CDR1 is MNHNS and CDR2 is SASEGT. This CDR3 is CASAPLQGVPGYTF. CDR3 in DNA: TGTGCCAGCGCGCCTTTACAGGGGGTGCCCGGCTACACCTTC.

The chain carries TRBV6-1 and TRBJ1-1; unclear D gene. Trimming left V 0 bases short and J 0 bases short, with 8 bases between. This CDR3 contains 15 residues. From germline, CDR1 is MNHNS and CDR2 SASEGT. CDR3 coding DNA: TGTGCCAGCAGTGAAGCTTATAGGGTGAACACTGAAGCTTTCTTT. It is translated as CASSEAYRVNTEAFF.

Many counts were recorded for this clonotype. This chain links TRBV12-3 or TRBV12-4 with TRBJ2-3, with 9 positions matching TRBD2. The V segment lost 6 bases and the J segment 1 base; nucleotides outside the gene matches: 5. CDR3 length equals 15 residues. CDR3 sequence: CASRPTSGRTDTQYF. In nucleotides, the CDR3 is TGTGCCAGCAGACCAACTAGCGGGCGCACAGATACGCAGTATTTT.

This clonotype was observed a few times. This rearrangement joins TRBV2 to TRBJ2-7; D may be TRBD2 (5 bases). Trimming removed 4 bases from V and 7 bases from J, with 8 bases in between. CDR3 length: 11 residues. Per the germline V gene, CDR1 is SNHLY and CDR2 is FYNNEI. The CDR3 reads CASSGSGEQYF. The CDR3 coding sequence is TGTGCCAGCAGTGGATCGGGAGAGCAGTACTTC.

The chain is built from TRBV28 and TRBJ1-4; D is uncertain. Between the trimmed V and J ends, which lost 7 bases and 1 base, there was a span of 7 bases. This CDR3 region has 13 residues. CDR1 MDHEN and CDR2 SYDVKM come from the germline V gene. The CDR3 nucleotides are TGTGCCAGCACGGCAGGAACTAATGAAAAACTGTTTTTT. Its translation: CASTAGTNEKLFF.

This clonotype was observed at least ten times. The rearrangement links TRBV2 to TRBJ2-3; TRBD1 agrees at 7 bases. Germline-derived CDR1 and CDR2 are SNHLY and FYNNEI. After removal of 0 bases from V and 2 bases from J, the junction contained 8 bases not matched to a gene. The CDR3 runs 17 residues. The CDR3 DNA sequence: TGTGCCAGCAGTGAAGCTTTGCAGGGACAGTTCACAGATACGCAGTATTTT. Its protein product is CASSEALQGQFTDTQYF. Using reference TRBV2 and TRBJ2-3 for the parts outside the CDR3, the full variable domain is EPEVTQTPSHQVTQMGQEVILRCVPISNHLYFYWYRQILGQKVEFLVSFYNNEISEKSEIFDDQFSVERPDGSNFTLKIRSTKLEDSAMYFCASSEALQGQFTDTQYFGPGTRLTVL.

This clonotype was observed many times. The chain couples TRBV10-3 to TRBJ2-1, with TRBD2 matching over 8 bases. CDR1 and CDR2 (germline): ENHRY, SYGVKD. V lost 3 bases and J lost 7; bases outside the gene matches: 8. The CDR3 covers 15 residues. In nucleotides, the CDR3 is TGTGCCATCAGTGACCTGACTAGCGCTTTGAATGAGCAGTTCTTC. Amino acids: CAISDLTSALNEQFF.

This clonotype showed up many times. The chain recombines TRBV2 with TRBJ1-4, with D possibly TRBD1 on 5 matching bases. CDR1 is SNHLY, CDR2 FYNNEI, per germline. V was trimmed by 3 bases and J by 1 base, leaving 12 bases between them. CDR3 length: 16 residues. CDR3 nucleotide sequence: TGTGCCAGCAGTGAGCGCAGGGCCGTAACTAATGAAAAACTGTTTTTT. This encodes CASSERRAVTNEKLFF.

The chain employs TRBV4-1 and TRBJ1-1; TRBD1 might be the D (5 bases). The CDR3 sequence is 15 residues long. Germline V gene lookup returns CDR1 MGHRA and CDR2 YSYEKL. The V end lost 0 bases, the J end lost 5 bases, and 13 bases lay between the germline ends. The CDR3 nucleotides read TGCGCCAGCAGCCAAGATCCGGGGGAGCCAACTGAAGCTTTCTTT. It encodes CASSQDPGEPTEAFF.

This chain joins TRBV10-3 and TRBJ2-3; D not certain. V shed 0 bases and J shed 2 bases, with 6 bases lying between them. This CDR3 spans 14 amino acids. The V gene's germline CDR1 is ENHRY and CDR2 SYGVKD. CDR3 coding DNA: TGTGCCATCAGTGAGTCCATTTTCACAGATACGCAGTATTTT. This gives the protein CAISESIFTDTQYF.

CDR3 nucleotides: TGTGCCAGCAGCTTAGGGGGACAGGGGGCGCTTCGGGAGCAGTACTTC. It yields the protein CASSLGGQGALREQYF. The chain combines TRBV11-3 with TRBJ2-7; 12 nucleotides line up with TRBD1. This CDR3 contains 16 residues. V lost 1 base and J lost 7; bases outside the gene matches: 8. Germline CDR1 is SGHNT and CDR2 is YENEEA.

This clonotype was recorded at least ten times. The gene calls are TRBV9 and TRBJ1-1; a weak D match, TRBD1 (5 bases). Germline V gene lookup returns CDR1 SGDLS and CDR2 YYNGEE. Between the trimmed V and J ends, which lost 4 bases and 5 bases, there was a span of 12 bases. The CDR3 is 13 residues long. CDR3 amino acids: CASSTGGGTEAFF. The DNA of the CDR3 is TGTGCCAGCAGCACTGGGGGGGGAACTGAAGCTTTCTTT.

Many counts were recorded for this clonotype. The chain carries TRBV20-1 and TRBJ2-2; the match to TRBD2 covers 7 bases. The germline CDR1 and CDR2 sequences are DFQATT and SNEGSKA (reference sequence). The CDR3 spans 16 residues. Trimming took 2 bases from V and 4 from J; bases not matched to a gene: 10. CDR3 amino acids: CSARPLLRGSTGELFF. The CDR3 DNA reads as TGCAGTGCTAGACCACTGTTGCGGGGGAGCACCGGGGAGCTGTTTTTT.

The CDR3 sequence: CASSSPSLRDGTDTQYF. CDR3 in DNA: TGTGCCAGCAGCTCCCCCTCCTTGCGGGACGGGACAGATACGCAGTATTTT. The V call is TRBV7-6, the J call TRBJ2-3, with a possible D match to TRBD2 (6 bases). Per germline, CDR1 SGHVS and CDR2 FNYEAQ. V shed 4 bases and J shed 3 bases, with 20 bases lying between them. The CDR3 sequence is 17 residues long.

This clonotype showed up just a few times. The chain carries TRBV7-9 and TRBJ1-4, with D perhaps matching TRBD1 (5 bases). Trimming cost V 5 bases and J 6 bases, with 13 bases left between them. The CDR3 runs to 14 residues. Germline V CDR1 and CDR2: SEHNR, FQNEAQ (reference sequence). The CDR3 is CASSRRQPDEKLFF. The DNA of the CDR3 is TGTGCCAGCAGCCGCAGACAGCCGGATGAAAAACTGTTTTTT.

This clonotype was counted ten times or more. This sequence joins TRBV5-1 and TRBJ1-1; D is perhaps TRBD1 (5 bases). From germline, CDR1 is SGHRS and CDR2 YFSETQ. Trimming stripped 0 bases from V and 7 bases from J, with 16 bases between. The CDR3 length is 15 residues. The CDR3 protein is CASSLAFTVRGEAFF. For the CDR3, the DNA is TGCGCCAGCAGCTTGGCCTTCACGGTTAGGGGTGAAGCTTTCTTT. Full variable domain (rest looked up from reference TRBV5-1 and TRBJ1-1): KAGVTQTPRYLIKTRGQQVTLSCSPISGHRSVSWYQQTPGQGLQFLFEYFSETQRNKGNFPGRFSGRQFSNSRSEMNVSTLELGDSALYLCASSLAFTVRGEAFFGQGTRLTVV.

This clonotype occurred many times. This chain connects TRBV12-3 or TRBV12-4 to TRBJ1-2; weak D call: TRBD1 (5 bases). The CDR3 runs 16 residues. The germline V and J ends were trimmed by 2 bases and 0 bases, with 13 bases remaining between them. CDR3 bases: TGTGCCAGCAGTTTATTGACAGACGTTTCTAACTATGGCTACACCTTC. This gives the protein CASSLLTDVSNYGYTF.

This clonotype was seen many times. The V gene is TRBV20-1, the J gene TRBJ2-7; perhaps TRBD1 as D (6 bases). This CDR3 is built from 13 residues. V was cut by 3 bases and J by 6 bases, with 15 bases left in between. The germline CDR1 and CDR2 sequences are DFQATT and SNEGSKA (reference sequence). CDR3 amino acids: CSASFRGYGEQYF. The CDR3 DNA sequence: TGCAGTGCTAGTTTCAGGGGATATGGCGAGCAGTACTTC.

This clonotype was detected many times. V is TRBV3-1 and J is TRBJ2-1, with D possibly being TRBD1 or TRBD2 (5 bases each). V was clipped by 4 bases and J by 4 bases, with 11 bases between them. CDR1 and CDR2 from the germline V gene are LGHDT and YNNKEL (reference sequence). The CDR3 is made up of 14 amino acids. The CDR3 DNA sequence: TGTGCCAGCAGCCCGACCGGGGCTTACAATGAGCAGTTCTTC. It yields the protein CASSPTGAYNEQFF.

This rearrangement joins TRBV6-1 to TRBJ2-1; TRBD2 is a possible D gene (7 bases). Germline V gene lookup returns CDR1 MNHNS and CDR2 SASEGT. The CDR3 runs 19 residues. The ends were cut back, 2 bases at V and 0 bases at J, with 20 bases in the middle. CDR3 loop: CASSERRGGGGSSYNEQFF. The DNA of the CDR3 is TGTGCCAGCAGTGAAAGAAGGGGGGGGGGGGGTAGCTCCTACAATGAGCAGTTCTTC.

This clonotype was seen repeatedly, ten times or more. J is TRBJ1-6 and V is TRBV2, with 9 positions matching TRBD1. Per germline, CDR1 SNHLY and CDR2 FYNNEI. This CDR3 spans 14 amino acids. Trimming at V came to 6 bases and at J to 9 bases, leaving 6 bases not matched to a gene. The CDR3 loop reads CASSRDREGSPLHF. The CDR3 DNA is TGTGCCAGCAGCCGGGACAGGGAGGGTTCACCCCTCCACTTT.

This clonotype was detected only a few times. The V gene is TRBV10-3, the J gene TRBJ2-1; 7 nucleotides align to TRBD2. The CDR3 runs to 17 residues. Germline CDR1 is ENHRY and CDR2 is SYGVKD. Unmatched junction bases numbered 10, after V lost 2 bases and J lost 3 bases. CDR3 nucleotides: TGTGCCATCAGTGAGCGCCCCGGGACTACTCTCTACAATGAGCAGTTCTTC. Protein: CAISERPGTTLYNEQFF.

There are many counts of this clonotype. V and J are TRBV12-3 or TRBV12-4 and TRBJ1-1, with D hard to call. CDR3 size: 13 residues. The V end was cut by 5 bases, the J end by 1 base, with 8 bases between. CDR3 loop: CASSMTGNTEAFF. CDR3 nucleotide sequence: TGTGCCAGCAGTATGACGGGGAACACTGAAGCTTTCTTT.